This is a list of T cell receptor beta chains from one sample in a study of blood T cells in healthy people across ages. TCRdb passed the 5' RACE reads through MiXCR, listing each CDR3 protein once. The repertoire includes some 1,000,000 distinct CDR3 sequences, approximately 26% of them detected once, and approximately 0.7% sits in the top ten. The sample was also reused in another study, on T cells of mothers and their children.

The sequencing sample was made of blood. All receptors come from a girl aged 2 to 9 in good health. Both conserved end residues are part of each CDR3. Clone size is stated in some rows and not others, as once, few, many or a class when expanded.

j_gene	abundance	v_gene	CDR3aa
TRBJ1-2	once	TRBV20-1	CSASGGADGYTF
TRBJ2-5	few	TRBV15	CATSTRDRAQETQYF
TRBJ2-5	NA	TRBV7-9	CASSYATGEETQYF
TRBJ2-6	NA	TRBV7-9	CASSLGPERSGANVLTF
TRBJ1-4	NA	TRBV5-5	CASSSPGLTDGNEKLFF
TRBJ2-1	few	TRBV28	CASRTGGSSYNEQFF
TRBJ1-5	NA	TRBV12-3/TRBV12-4	CASTSRGELSQPQHF
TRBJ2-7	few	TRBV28	CASRTSGTSGSVEQYF
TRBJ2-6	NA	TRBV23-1	CARGGRTFSGANVLTF
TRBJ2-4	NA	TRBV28	CASSLRQERYIQYF
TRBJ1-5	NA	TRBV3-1	CASSQDSNRGNQPQHF
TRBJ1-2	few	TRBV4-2	CASSQLVGAGLRYYGYTF
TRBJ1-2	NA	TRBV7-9	CASSLMSSYGYTF
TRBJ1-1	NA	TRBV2	CASSAEILVSDTEAFF
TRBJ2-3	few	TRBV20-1	CSARSTQRTDTQYF
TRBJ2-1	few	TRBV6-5	CASSYSSGRGYNEQFF
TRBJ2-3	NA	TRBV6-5	CASTSGRLDTQYF
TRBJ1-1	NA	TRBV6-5	CASSFEGVEMNTEAFF
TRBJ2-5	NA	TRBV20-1	CSARELLARETQYF
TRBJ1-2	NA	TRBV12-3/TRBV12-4	CASSDFGQGINGYTF
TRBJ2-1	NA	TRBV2	CASAPGGGSYNEQFF
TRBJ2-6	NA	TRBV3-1	CASSQDLEIPSSGANVLTF
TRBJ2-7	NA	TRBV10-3	CAANLRGLRFGEQYF
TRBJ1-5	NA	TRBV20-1	CSATPGTGGDNQPQHF
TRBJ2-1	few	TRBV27	CASRLTGGNEQFF
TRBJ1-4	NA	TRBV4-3	CASSQLKGATNEKLFF
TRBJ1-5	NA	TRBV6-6	CASSAQGAGGQPQHF
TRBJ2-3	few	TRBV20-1	CSAGSVGLAGELDTQYF
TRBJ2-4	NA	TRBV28	CASSLIFWGGTKNIQYF
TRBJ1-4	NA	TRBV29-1	CSAQTGLAEKLFF
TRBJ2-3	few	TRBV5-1	CASSYRLAGDADTQYF
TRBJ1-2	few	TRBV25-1	CASSRNYGYTF
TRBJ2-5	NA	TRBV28	CASSHLAPGETQYF
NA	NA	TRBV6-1	CASNSLTYEQYF
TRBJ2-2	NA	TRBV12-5	CASGENLGQGNTGELFF
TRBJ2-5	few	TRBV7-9	CASSLGWDGQETQYF
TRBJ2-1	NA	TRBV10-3	CASSGKFFYNEQFF
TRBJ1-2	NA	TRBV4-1	CASSPQSGGNYGYTF
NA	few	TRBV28	CASSYSYGTSNYEQYF
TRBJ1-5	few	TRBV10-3	CAIRGDSQGPQHF
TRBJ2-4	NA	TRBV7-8	CASTLSRNDIQYF
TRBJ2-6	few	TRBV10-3	CAISPTMGANVLTF
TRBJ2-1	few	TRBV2	CASSGDLYNEQFF
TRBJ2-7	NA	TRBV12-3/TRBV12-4	CASSLKGRHEQYF
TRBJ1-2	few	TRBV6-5	CASSYGEGLNRYTF
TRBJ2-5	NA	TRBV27	CASREGAWMETQYF
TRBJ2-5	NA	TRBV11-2	CASRRTPGLAEETQYF
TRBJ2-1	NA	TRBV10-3	CAISDNLDNEQFF
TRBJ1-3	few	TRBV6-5	CASSTTGGAGNTIYF
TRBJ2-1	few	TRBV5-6	CAGSSGTPNEQFF
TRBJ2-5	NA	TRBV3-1	CASSDGLASQETQYF
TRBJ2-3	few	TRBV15	CATSSGGRTTSDTQYF
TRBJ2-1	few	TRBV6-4	CASSDSSGGGGEQFF
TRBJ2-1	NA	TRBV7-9	CASSLRGTPYSEQFF